A selection of T cell receptor beta chains follows, all from one sample in a study of Ad26.COV2.S vaccination and SARS-CoV-2 variants. Generated by immunoSEQ multiplex PCR, the TCRdb table keeps only in-frame clones and is missing some. The sample has 350,000 to 450,000 clones; roughly 90% are singletons. Sequenced here: peripheral blood, sampled in a trial of Ad26.COV2.S vaccine versus placebo. The receptors stem from a person aged 18-65 years who received the Ad26.COV2.S COVID-19 vaccine or a placebo. Both conserved end residues are part of each CDR3. The D gene is left open where the match is weak. Clone size is not always given. Where it is, it says once, few, many or a class for expanded clones.

cdr3_length,j_call,v_call,clone_size,d_call,cdr3_nt,cdr3_aa
12,TRBJ2-5,TRBV7-2,NA,NA,TGTGCCAGCAGCTTAATTAGAGAGACCCAGTACTTC,CASSLIRETQYF
14,TRBJ2-5,TRBV19,once,TRBD1,TGTGCCAGTAGTCAAGGACAGGGGGAAGAGACCCAGTACTTC,CASSQGQGEETQYF
14,TRBJ2-3,TRBV6-5,NA,NA,TGTGCCAGCAACGTAGCAGGAAACACAGATACGCAGTATTTT,CASNVAGNTDTQYF
14,TRBJ2-1,TRBV4-1,NA,TRBD2,TGCGCCAGCAGCGAGGGACTAGCGAATAATGAGCAGTTCTTC,CASSEGLANNEQFF
16,TRBJ2-7,TRBV4-1,NA,TRBD2,TGCGCCAGCAGCCAAGATCGCGGCGGGGGGATCCACGAGCAGTACTTC,CASSQDRGGGIHEQYF
15,TRBJ1-2,TRBV7-2,NA,NA,TGTGCCAGCAGCTTCACTAGGGGGAGTAACTATGGCTACACCTTC,CASSFTRGSNYGYTF
15,TRBJ2-3,TRBV2,NA,TRBD1,TGTGCCAGCAATAGACAGGGGGCGAAGACAGATACGCAGTATTTT,CASNRQGAKTDTQYF
15,TRBJ1-1,TRBV7-9,few,NA,TGTGCCAGCACCCCACCGGGCCTGTCTGACACTGAAGCTTTCTTT,CASTPPGLSDTEAFF
15,TRBJ1-5,TRBV2,NA,NA,TGTGCCAGCAGTGAGGCTTGGGGGGCGAGTCAGCCCCAGCATTTT,CASSEAWGASQPQHF
16,TRBJ2-3,TRBV24-1,NA,TRBD1,TGTGCCACCACCGATGGGGGACAGGGGGCCGGAGATACGCAGTATTTT,CATTDGGQGAGDTQYF
15,TRBJ2-2,TRBV7-9,NA,TRBD2,TGTGCCAGCAGCTTGACAGCGGGGGTTACCGGGGAGCTGTTTTTT,CASSLTAGVTGELFF
14,TRBJ1-2,TRBV3-1/TRBV3-2,NA,NA,TGTGCCAGCAGCCCCGGACAGTCCCTCTATGGCTACACCTTC,CASSPGQSLYGYTF
13,TRBJ1-2,TRBV27,NA,NA,TGTGCCAGCAGAGACACAGCTAACTATGGCTACACCTTC,CASRDTANYGYTF
12,TRBJ2-5,TRBV30,NA,NA,TGTGCCTGGAGTCGAGGGCAAGAGACCCAGTACTTC,CAWSRGQETQYF
15,TRBJ2-5,TRBV7-9,NA,TRBD2,TGTGCCAGCAGTTATGCGGGGGACCACCAAGAGACCCAGTACTTC,CASSYAGDHQETQYF
15,TRBJ2-5,TRBV7-2,NA,TRBD1,TGTGCCAGCAGCACCAGGGGACAGGGCTGGGAGACCCAGTACTTC,CASSTRGQGWETQYF
16,TRBJ1-1,TRBV19,NA,NA,TGTGCCAGTAGTATATCCGTCAGGGGATCCCACACTGAAGCTTTCTTT,CASSISVRGSHTEAFF
14,TRBJ2-2,TRBV2,NA,TRBD2,TGTGCGACAAGACCGGGACTAGCCTCCGGGGAGCTGTTTTTT,CATRPGLASGELFF
13,TRBJ1-5,TRBV15,NA,NA,TGTGCCACCAGCAGAGGTACGGGTCAGCCCCAGCATTTT,CATSRGTGQPQHF
15,TRBJ1-2,TRBV6-5,NA,NA,TGTGCCAGCAGCGAGGGGTCGGGAGGAAACTATGGCTACACCTTC,CASSEGSGGNYGYTF
13,TRBJ1-1,TRBV10-3,NA,TRBD1,TGTGCCATCAGAGCCGGGACAGGGGCGGAGGCTTTCTTT,CAIRAGTGAEAFF
14,TRBJ1-5,TRBV5-1,NA,NA,TGCGCCAGCTCCGAGGGGGGGCTCGGTCAGCCCCAGCATTTT,CASSEGGLGQPQHF
16,TRBJ2-1,TRBV5-1,NA,TRBD2,TGCGCCAGCAGCCTACTCAGCGGGGGGGCTGACAATGAGCAGTTCTTC,CASSLLSGGADNEQFF
15,TRBJ2-7,TRBV18,NA,TRBD1,TGTGCCAGCTCACCAGAAACAGGGGGTCCCTACGAGCAGTACTTC,CASSPETGGPYEQYF
13,TRBJ1-5,TRBV4-1,NA,NA,TGCGCCAGCAGCCAGGTAGTAGGTGAGCCCCAGCATTTT,CASSQVVGEPQHF
15,TRBJ2-7,TRBV4-1,NA,NA,TGCGCCAGCAGCCACCCAGGCAGGGGAGAATACGAGCAGTACTTC,CASSHPGRGEYEQYF
16,TRBJ2-7,TRBV5-5,few,NA,TGTGCCAGCAGCTTGGGAACGGGGTTCCTCTCCTACGAGCAGTACTTC,CASSLGTGFLSYEQYF
14,TRBJ2-7,TRBV10-2,NA,NA,TGCGCCACGAGTCGGGCAGGGAGAACCTACGAGCAGTACTTC,CATSRAGRTYEQYF
15,TRBJ1-4,TRBV5-4,NA,NA,TGTGCCAGCAGCTTGGCATCGGGGAGCCCCGAAAAACTGTTTTTT,CASSLASGSPEKLFF
17,TRBJ2-2,TRBV28,NA,TRBD1,TGTGCCAGCAGTTTTATTCGGACAGGGGAGAACACCGGGGAGCTGTTTTTT,CASSFIRTGENTGELFF
12,TRBJ1-5,TRBV6-5,NA,NA,TGTGCCAGCCAGCGGAGCAATCAGCCCCAGCATTTT,CASQRSNQPQHF
12,TRBJ1-5,TRBV7-9,NA,NA,TGTGCCAGCAGCTGGACCGATCAGCCCCAGCATTTT,CASSWTDQPQHF
14,TRBJ1-2,TRBV11-2,NA,TRBD1,TGTGCCAGCAGCCTAACAGGGGACAACTATGGCTACACCTTC,CASSLTGDNYGYTF
16,TRBJ2-1,TRBV27,NA,TRBD2,TGTGCCAGCAGTCGCCCTACGGGGGGGAGATTCAATGAGCAGTTCTTC,CASSRPTGGRFNEQFF
14,TRBJ2-1,TRBV4-3,NA,TRBD2,TGCGCCAGCAGCCTCGGGACTAGCGGGGGGGCCCAGTTCTTC,CASSLGTSGGAQFF
11,TRBJ2-7,TRBV5-6,NA,NA,TGTGCCAGCAGCCTCGGGGACGAGCAGTACTTC,CASSLGDEQYF
13,TRBJ2-3,TRBV5-1,NA,NA,TGCGCCAGCAGCTTGGCCGGCACAGATACGCAGTATTTT,CASSLAGTDTQYF
14,TRBJ2-5,TRBV5-1,NA,NA,TGCGCCAGCAGCCCGTTACTAGTACGAGAGACCCAGTACTTC,CASSPLLVRETQYF
16,TRBJ1-2,TRBV13,NA,NA,TGTGCCAGCAGCCAAAATTGGGGCCAGGGTCAACGTGGCTACACCTTC,CASSQNWGQGQRGYTF
15,TRBJ1-3,TRBV6-5,NA,NA,TGTGCCAGCTCCAGCCACAGGGTCTCTGGAAACACCATATATTTT,CASSSHRVSGNTIYF
14,TRBJ1-4,TRBV6-7,NA,NA,TGTGCCAGCAGTCCTCCGACGGGGCCTGAAAAACTGTTTTTT,CASSPPTGPEKLFF
12,TRBJ2-2,TRBV12-3/TRBV12-4,NA,NA,TGTGCCAGCAGTCCCTCAACCGGGGAGCTGTTTTTT,CASSPSTGELFF
13,TRBJ2-7,TRBV14,once,NA,TGTGCCAGCAGCCATTGGGGAACCTACGAGCAGTACTTC,CASSHWGTYEQYF
17,TRBJ2-2,TRBV6-2/TRBV6-3,NA,TRBD1,TGTGCCAGCAGTGCGCTAAACCGGGACAGGGACACCGGGGAGCTGTTTTTT,CASSALNRDRDTGELFF
14,TRBJ2-2,TRBV30,NA,NA,TGTGCCTGGAGTAAGGGGGCGAACACCGGGGAGCTGTTTTTT,CAWSKGANTGELFF
13,TRBJ1-2,TRBV19,NA,NA,TGTGCCAGTAGTCCCGACAGAAACTATGGCTACACCTTC,CASSPDRNYGYTF